This entry lists 3 T cell receptor beta chains sequenced from one sample in a study of T cell changes during pregnancy in multiple sclerosis. Produced via immunoSEQ multiplex PCR; TCRdb's table is partial and in-frame only. The sample gives roughly 62,000 clones, approximately 90% of which show up once; about 2.5% is in the top ten. The input for sequencing was peripheral blood, taken in the first trimester of pregnancy. Every receptor here comes from a female donor with multiple sclerosis, enrolled in a pregnancy study.

This rearrangement joins TRBV30 to TRBJ1-1, with 8 bases fitting TRBD1. CDR1 GTSNPN and CDR2 SVGIG come from the germline V gene (reference sequence). V dropped 0 bases and J dropped 11; count of bases not matched to a gene: 5. The CDR3 runs 12 residues. CDR3 sequence (DNA): TGTGCCTGGAGTGTACAGGGGGTAAACGCTTTCTTT. Translated: CAWSVQGVNAFF.

The rearrangement joins TRBV7-9 to TRBJ1-1; a weak D match, TRBD1 (5 bases). The length of the CDR3 is 16 residues. The V end lost 5 bases, the J end lost 1 base, and 17 bases lay between the germline ends. Germline V gene data show CDR1 as SEHNR and CDR2 as FQNEAQ (reference sequence). The CDR3 sequence is CASSPRQLLTNTEAFF. CDR3 bases: TGTGCCAGCAGCCCCCGACAGTTGCTCACGAACACTGAAGCTTTCTTT. Together with reference TRBV7-9 and TRBJ1-1, the CDR3 gives the full variable domain: DTGVSQNPRHKITKRGQNVTFRCDPISEHNRLYWYRQTLGQGPEFLTYFQNEAQLEKSRLLSDRFSAERPKGSFSTLEIQRTEQGDSAMYLCASSPRQLLTNTEAFFGQGTRLTVV.

The chain carries TRBV2 and TRBJ1-1; tentative D call: TRBD1 (6 bases). Deletions cut 8 bases from V and 2 bases from J, with 9 bases between. Germline V gene data show CDR1 as SNHLY and CDR2 as FYNNEI. This CDR3 is built from 12 residues. CDR3 amino acids: CASRTDNTEAFF. The DNA for the CDR3 is TGTGCCAGCCGGACAGACAACACTGAAGCTTTCTTT.